The T cell receptor beta chain described here comes from a study of graft-versus-host responses after intestinal transplantation. Study-level information: Recipients underwent multivisceral, liver-intestinal, or isolated intestinal transplants.

With regard to this clone: Antigen unknown.

Study-wide results and limits: Among recipient marrow samples, GvH clones were found; some appeared first in ileum or blood. Graft-donor T cell macrochimerism in patients accompanied high graft-versus-host to host-versus-graft clonal ratios in allografts.

Produced via immunoSEQ multiplex PCR; TCRdb's table is partial and in-frame only. The sample records some 93,000 clones, 90% to 95% being singletons. The sequence derives from a human donor who received an intestinal transplant. The sample in question was unstimulated CD8+ T cells sorted from spleen or lymph node cells, obtained before intestinal transplant.

In DNA form, the CDR3 reads TGCGCCAGCAGCCAATTGGGAGGACAGGCCCCCTACGAGCAGTACTTC. It is translated as CASSQLGGQAPYEQYF. The V and J genes are TRBV4-1 and TRBJ2-7; a weak D match, TRBD1 (7 bases). This CDR3 contains 16 residues. Germline CDR1 MGHRA, CDR2 YSYEKL. V was trimmed by 2 bases and J by 2 bases, leaving 16 bases between them.